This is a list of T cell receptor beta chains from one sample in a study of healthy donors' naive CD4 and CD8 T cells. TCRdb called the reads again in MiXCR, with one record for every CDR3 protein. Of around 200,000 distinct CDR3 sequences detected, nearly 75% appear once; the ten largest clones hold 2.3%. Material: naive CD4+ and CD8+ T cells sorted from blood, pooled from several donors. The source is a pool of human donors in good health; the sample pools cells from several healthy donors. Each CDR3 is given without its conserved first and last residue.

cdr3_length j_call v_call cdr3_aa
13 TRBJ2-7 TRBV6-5 ASSSSGRGTYEQY
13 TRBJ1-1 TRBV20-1 SASSGGPANTEAF
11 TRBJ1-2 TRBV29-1 SVVQETNYGYT
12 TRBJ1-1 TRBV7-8 ASSPGTLNTEAF
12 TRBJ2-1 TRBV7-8 ASSILRGYNEQF
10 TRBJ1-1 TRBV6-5 AIGQVVTEAF
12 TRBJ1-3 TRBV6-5 ASSKQGTGNTIY
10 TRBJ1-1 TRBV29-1 SVPQGNTEAF
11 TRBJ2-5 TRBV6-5 ASNYGQGETQY
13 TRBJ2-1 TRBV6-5 ASSETMRNHNEQF
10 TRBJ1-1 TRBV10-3 AISVGNTEAF
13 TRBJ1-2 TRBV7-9 ASSHSGGGPYGYT
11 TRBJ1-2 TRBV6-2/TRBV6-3 ASSFTGFYGYT
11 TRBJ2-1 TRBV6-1 ASSRQGINEQF
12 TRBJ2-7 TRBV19 ASSIGTPSYEQY
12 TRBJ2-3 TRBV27 ASSVRASTDTQY
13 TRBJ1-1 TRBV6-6 ASRDSGSMDTEAF
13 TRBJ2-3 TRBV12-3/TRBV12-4 ASRLSGVSTDTQY
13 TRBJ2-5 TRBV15 ATSRATGLTETQY
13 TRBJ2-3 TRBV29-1 SVRTSGRTTDTQY
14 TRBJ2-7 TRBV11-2 ASSLLPSGTTYEQY
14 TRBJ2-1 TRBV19 ASIGPGTGTNNEQF
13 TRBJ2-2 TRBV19 ASRTALSRTGELF
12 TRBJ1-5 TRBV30 AWRVGGGNQPQH
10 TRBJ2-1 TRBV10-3 AISDQRNEQF
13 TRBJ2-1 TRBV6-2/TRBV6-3 ASSYSRLTDNEQF
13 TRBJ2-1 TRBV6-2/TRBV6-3 ASSPLRSSYNEQF
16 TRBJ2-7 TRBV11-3 ASSLDGRLAGAAYEQY
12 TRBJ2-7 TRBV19 ASSIRRATYEQY
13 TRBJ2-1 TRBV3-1 ASSPWGEGDNEQF
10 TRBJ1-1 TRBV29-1 SVEPRPSEAF
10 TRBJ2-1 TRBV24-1 ATSDFQGEQF
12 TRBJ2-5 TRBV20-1 SASTGGNQETQY
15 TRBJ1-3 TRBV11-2 ASSLVLAVSSGNTIY
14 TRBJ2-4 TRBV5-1 ASSLEGRGAKNIQY
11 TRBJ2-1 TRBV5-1 ASGQIGTYEQF
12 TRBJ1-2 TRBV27 ASSLSMEGHGYT
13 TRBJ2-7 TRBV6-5 ASSYDSVISYEQY
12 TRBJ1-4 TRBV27 ASNRGQHNEKLF
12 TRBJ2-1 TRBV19 ASHDRSSYNEQF
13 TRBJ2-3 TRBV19 ASSMRGDSTDTQY
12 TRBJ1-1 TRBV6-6 ASSYHKGNTEAF
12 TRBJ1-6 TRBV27 ASRNREGNSPLH
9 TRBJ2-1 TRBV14 ASSLSVVRF
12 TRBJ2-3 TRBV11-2 ASSLGTGIDTQY
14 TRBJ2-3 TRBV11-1 ASSLRRVPYRDTQY
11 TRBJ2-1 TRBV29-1 SVGRLRGDEQF
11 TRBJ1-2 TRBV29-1 SVSVDRTYGYT
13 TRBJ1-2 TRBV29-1 SVVVPRGGQGGYT
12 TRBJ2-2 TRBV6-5 ASSSWGNTGELF
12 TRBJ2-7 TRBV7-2 ASSPGTGGREQY